This TCR beta chain came from a study of T-cell reconstitution after alpha-beta-depleted transplantation in children. As it was prepared, the TCRbeta library received unique molecular identifiers. In TCRdb, the PCR reads were re-called with MiXCR into one record per CDR3 protein. Of 210,000 or so distinct CDR3 sequences listed, under 13% were seen once; the top ten hold 28%. The length of the CDR3 is 14 residues. CDR1 and CDR2 from the germline V gene are SGHRS and YFSETQ. V lost 4 bases and J 2 bases, leaving 11 bases between the germline ends. The material sequenced was PBMCs, taken before TCRalphabeta/CD19-depleted stem cell transplant. The chain is built from TRBV5-1 and TRBJ2-3; D tentatively reads TRBD1 or TRBD2 (6 bases each). This clonotype originated in a child under two years old with acute myeloid leukemia, due to receive a stem cell transplant. The CDR3 loop reads CASSIGGFTDTQYF. CDR3 DNA sequence: TGCGCCAGCAGCATAGGGGGGTTCACAGATACGCAGTATTTT.